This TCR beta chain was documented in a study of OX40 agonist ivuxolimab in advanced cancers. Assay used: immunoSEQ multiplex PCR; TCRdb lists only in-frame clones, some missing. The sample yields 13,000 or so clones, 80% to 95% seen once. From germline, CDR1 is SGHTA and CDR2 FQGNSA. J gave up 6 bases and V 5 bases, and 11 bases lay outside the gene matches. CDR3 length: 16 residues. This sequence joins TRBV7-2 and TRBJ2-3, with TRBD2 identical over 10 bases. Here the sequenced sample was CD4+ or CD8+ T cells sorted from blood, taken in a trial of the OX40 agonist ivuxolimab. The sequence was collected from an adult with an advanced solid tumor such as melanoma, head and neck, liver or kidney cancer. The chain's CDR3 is CASSQRAPAGGDTQYF. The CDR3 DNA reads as TGTGCCAGCAGCCAGAGAGCGCCAGCGGGGGGGGATACGCAGTATTTT.